This entry lists 7 T cell receptor beta chains sequenced from one sample in a study of cytomegalovirus exposure and HLA in healthy donors. The PCR had 60 Vbeta and 13 Jbeta primers. Libraries were prepared by immunoSEQ multiplex PCR; TCRdb keeps only in-frame clonotypes and omits some of them. The sample shows roughly 190,000 clones, approximately 86% of them seen only once. What was sequenced was PBMCs. All receptors come from a boy aged 2 to 10 in good health and CMV-seronegative.

V gene TRBV5-1 combines with J gene TRBJ1-2; D may be TRBD1 (6 bases). Deletions cut 0 bases from V and 4 bases from J, with 13 bases between. The CDR3 covers 15 residues. Germline CDR1 and CDR2: SGHRS and YFSETQ. In nucleotides, the CDR3 is TGCGCCAGCAGCTTGGCTGGACAGACTTTCTATGGCTACACCTTC. Its translation: CASSLAGQTFYGYTF.

The CDR3 DNA follows: TGTGCCAGCAGCCACAGGGGGCTACCGAATCAGCCCCAGCATTTT. Translation: CASSHRGLPNQPQHF. This chain joins TRBV6-1 and TRBJ1-5; 9 bases agree with TRBD1. V lost 6 bases and J lost 4; bases outside the gene matches: 7. This CDR3 is built from 15 residues. Germline V CDR1 and CDR2: MNHNS, SASEGT.

This clone came up once. The chain is built from TRBV2 and TRBJ2-5; 10 bases are shared with TRBD2. This CDR3 has 18 amino acids. V lost 9 bases to trimming and J lost 0 bases; unmatched junction nucleotides: 16. CDR1 and CDR2 from the germline V gene are SNHLY and FYNNEI. In nucleotides, the CDR3 is TGTGCCAGTTCCCCAGGGACTAGCGTGGATGAGTACCAAGAGACCCAGTACTTC. Translation: CASSPGTSVDEYQETQYF.

This sequence joins TRBV29-1 and TRBJ2-2; a weak D match, TRBD2 (6 bases). Germline CDR1 reads SQVTM; CDR2 reads ANQGSEA. The CDR3 consists of 13 residues. The ends were cut back, 4 bases at V and 4 bases at J, with 10 bases in the middle. Written as DNA, the CDR3 is TGCAGCGTTGGGGAGGAGGGCACCGGGGAGCTGTTTTTT. This translates into CSVGEEGTGELFF.

The CDR3 DNA reads TGTGCCTGGAGGGGAGCGGGTCGCGGAGATACGCAGTATTTT. The encoded protein is CAWRGAGRGDTQYF. The chain employs TRBV30 and TRBJ2-3, with D maybe TRBD2 (6 bases). The CDR3 has 14 residues. Trimming stripped 3 bases from V and 5 bases from J, with 15 bases between. Per the germline V gene, CDR1 is GTSNPN and CDR2 is SVGIG (reference sequence).

Here the CDR3 reads CASSLTSGRPGGKDTQYF. Written as DNA, the CDR3 is TGTGCCAGCAGCTTGACTAGCGGGAGGCCGGGGGGTAAAGATACGCAGTATTTT. The chain links TRBV5-6 to TRBJ2-3; 12 bases match TRBD2. The length of the CDR3 is 18 residues. Germline values: CDR1 SGHDT, CDR2 YYEEEE. V lost 1 base to trimming and J lost 5 bases; unmatched junction nucleotides: 11.

The genes are TRBV5-8 and TRBJ2-3; D call uncertain. The V end lost 4 bases, the J end lost 3 bases, and 6 bases lay between the germline ends. The germline gives CDR1 SGHTS, CDR2 YDEGEE. There are 12 residues in the CDR3. The CDR3 loop is CASSPRTDTQYF. The DNA for the CDR3 is TGTGCCAGCAGCCCCCGGACAGATACGCAGTATTTT. Supplemented by reference TRBV5-8 and TRBJ2-3, the full variable domain reads EAGVTQSPTHLIKTRGQQATLRCSPISGHTSVYWYQQALGLGLQFLLWYDEGEERNRGNFPPRFSGRQFPNYSSELNVNALELEDSALYLCASSPRTDTQYFGPGTRLTVL.